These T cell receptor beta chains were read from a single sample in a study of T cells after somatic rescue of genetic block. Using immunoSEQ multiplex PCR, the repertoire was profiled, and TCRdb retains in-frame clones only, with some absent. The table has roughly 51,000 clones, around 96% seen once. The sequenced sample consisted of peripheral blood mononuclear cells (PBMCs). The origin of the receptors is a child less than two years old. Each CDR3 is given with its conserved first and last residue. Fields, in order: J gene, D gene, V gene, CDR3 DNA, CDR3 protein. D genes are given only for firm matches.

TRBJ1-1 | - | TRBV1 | TGCACCAGCAGCCAAGACAACACTGAAGCTTTCTTT | CTSSQDNTEAFF
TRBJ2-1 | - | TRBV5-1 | TGCGCCAGCAGCCCGCGGGGGCTTCGGTACCTTTACAATGAGCAGTTCTTC | CASSPRGLRYLYNEQFF
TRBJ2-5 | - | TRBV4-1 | TGCGCCAGCAGCTCAAGTGCAGCCTCCGAGACCCAGTACTTC | CASSSSAASETQYF
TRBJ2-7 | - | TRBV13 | TGTGCCAGCAGCCGTGGGGGGTACGAGCAGTACTTC | CASSRGGYEQYF
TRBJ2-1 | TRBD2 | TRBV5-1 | TGCGCCAGCAGCCCCCTGGGACTAGCGGGAGAGGTCAATGAGCAGTTCTTC | CASSPLGLAGEVNEQFF
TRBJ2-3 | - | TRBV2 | TGTGCCAGCAGCGCCCTCAAGACAGATACGCAGTATTTT | CASSALKTDTQYF
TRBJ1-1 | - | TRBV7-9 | TGTGCCAGCAGCTCGGGACACACTGAAGCTTTCTTT | CASSSGHTEAFF
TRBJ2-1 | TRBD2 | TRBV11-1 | TGTGCCAGCAGCTCGCCCCCAGGACTAGCGGGAGGATGGAGCAATGAGCAGTTCTTC | CASSSPPGLAGGWSNEQFF
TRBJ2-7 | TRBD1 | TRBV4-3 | TGCGCCAGCAGCCAAGTAGTCCGGGACAGGGGTTCCTACGAGCAGTACTTC | CASSQVVRDRGSYEQYF
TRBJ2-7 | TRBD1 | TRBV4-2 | TGTGCCAGCAGCCCGACCGACAGGGTCTACGAGCAGTACTTC | CASSPTDRVYEQYF
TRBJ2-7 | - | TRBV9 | TGTGCCAGCAGCGTAGGAGGGAGTGACGAGCCGTACTTC | CASSVGGSDEPYF